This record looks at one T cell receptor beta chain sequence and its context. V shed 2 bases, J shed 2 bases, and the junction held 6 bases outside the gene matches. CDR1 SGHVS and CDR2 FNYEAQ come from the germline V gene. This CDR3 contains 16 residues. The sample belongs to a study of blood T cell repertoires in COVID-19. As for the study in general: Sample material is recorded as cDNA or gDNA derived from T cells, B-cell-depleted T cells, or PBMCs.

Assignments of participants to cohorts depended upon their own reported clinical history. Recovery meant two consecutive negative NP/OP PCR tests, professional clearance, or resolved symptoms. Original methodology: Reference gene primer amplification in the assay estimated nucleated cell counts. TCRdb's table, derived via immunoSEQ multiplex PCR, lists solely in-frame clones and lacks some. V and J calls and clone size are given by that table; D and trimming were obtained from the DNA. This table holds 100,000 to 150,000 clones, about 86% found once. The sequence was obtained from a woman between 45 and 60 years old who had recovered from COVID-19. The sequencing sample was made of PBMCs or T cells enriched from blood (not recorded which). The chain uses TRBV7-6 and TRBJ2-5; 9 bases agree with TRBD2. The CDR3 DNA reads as TGTGCCAGCAGCTTACTCGGGCTAGCGGGGCAAGAGACCCAGTACTTC. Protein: CASSLLGLAGQETQYF.